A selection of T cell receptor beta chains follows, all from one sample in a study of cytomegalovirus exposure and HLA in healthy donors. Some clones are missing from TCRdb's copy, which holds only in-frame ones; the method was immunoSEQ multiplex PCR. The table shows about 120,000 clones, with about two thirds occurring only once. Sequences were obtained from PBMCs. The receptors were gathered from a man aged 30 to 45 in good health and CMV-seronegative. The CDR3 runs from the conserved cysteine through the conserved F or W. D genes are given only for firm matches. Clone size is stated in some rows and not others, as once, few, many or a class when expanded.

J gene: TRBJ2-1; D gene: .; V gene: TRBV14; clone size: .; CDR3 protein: CASSQGKGDLYFQFF; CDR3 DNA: TGTGCCAGCAGCCAAGGGAAGGGGGACCTATATTTTCAGTTCTTC
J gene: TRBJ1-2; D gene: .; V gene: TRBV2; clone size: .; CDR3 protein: CASSEAGGGNYGYTF; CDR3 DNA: TGTGCCAGCAGTGAGGCGGGGGGCGGAAACTATGGCTACACCTTC
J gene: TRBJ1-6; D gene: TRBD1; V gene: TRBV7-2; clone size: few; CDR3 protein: CASNVQGYNSPLHF; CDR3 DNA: TGTGCCAGCAACGTACAGGGGTATAATTCACCCCTCCACTTT
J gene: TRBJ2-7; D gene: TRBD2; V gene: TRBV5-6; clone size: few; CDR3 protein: CASSRHGGGSYEQYF; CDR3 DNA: TGTGCCAGCAGCCGCCACGGGGGGGGATCCTACGAGCAGTACTTC
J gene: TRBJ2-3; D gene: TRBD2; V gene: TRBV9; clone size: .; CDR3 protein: CASSIAGGGKDTQYF; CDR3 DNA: TGTGCCAGCAGCATTGCGGGGGGCGGGAAAGATACGCAGTATTTT
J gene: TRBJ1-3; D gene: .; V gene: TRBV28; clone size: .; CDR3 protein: CASSLGGVLGNTIYF; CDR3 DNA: TGTGCCAGCAGTTTAGGCGGAGTCTTGGGAAACACCATATATTTT
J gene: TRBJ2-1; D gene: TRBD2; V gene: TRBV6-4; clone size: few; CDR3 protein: CASSVGTSGGANEQFF; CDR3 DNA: TGTGCCAGCAGTGTCGGGACTAGCGGGGGGGCCAATGAGCAGTTCTTC
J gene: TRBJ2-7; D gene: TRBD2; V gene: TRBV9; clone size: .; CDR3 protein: CASSVSGGAAEQYF; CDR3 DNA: TGTGCCAGCAGCGTTAGCGGGGGGGCCGCCGAGCAGTACTTC
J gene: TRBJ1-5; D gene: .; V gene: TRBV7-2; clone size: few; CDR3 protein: CASSSRGPNQPQHF; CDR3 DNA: TGTGCCAGCAGCTCCAGGGGCCCGAATCAGCCCCAGCATTTT
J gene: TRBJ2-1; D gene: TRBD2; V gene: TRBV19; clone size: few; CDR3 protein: CASSIGTSAYNEQFF; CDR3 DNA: TGTGCCAGTAGTATAGGAACTAGCGCCTACAATGAGCAGTTCTTC
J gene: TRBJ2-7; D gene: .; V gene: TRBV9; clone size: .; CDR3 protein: CASSASLEGYHEQYF; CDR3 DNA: TGTGCCAGCAGCGCATCTTTGGAGGGTTACCACGAGCAGTACTTC
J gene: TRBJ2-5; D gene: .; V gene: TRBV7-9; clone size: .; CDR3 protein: CASSFIGTSEETQYF; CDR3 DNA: TGTGCCAGCAGCTTTATCGGGACTTCGGAAGAGACCCAGTACTTC
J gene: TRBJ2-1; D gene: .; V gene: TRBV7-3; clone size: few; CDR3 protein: CASSYRNNEQFF; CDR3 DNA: TGTGCCAGCAGCTACAGAAACAATGAGCAGTTCTTC
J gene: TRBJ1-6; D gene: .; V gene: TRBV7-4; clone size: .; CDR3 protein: CASSLIVRGFYNSPLHF; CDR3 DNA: TGTGCCAGCAGCTTAATCGTCAGGGGCTTTTATAATTCACCCCTCCACTTT
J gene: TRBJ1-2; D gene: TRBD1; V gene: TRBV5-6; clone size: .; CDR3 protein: CASSLPTGTAYGYTF; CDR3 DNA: TGTGCCAGCAGCTTACCCACCGGGACAGCATATGGCTACACCTTC
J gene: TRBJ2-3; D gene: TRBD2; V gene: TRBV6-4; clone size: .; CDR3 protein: CASSEGLAGGFTDTQYF; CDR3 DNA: TGTGCCAGCAGCGAAGGACTAGCGGGGGGGTTCACAGATACGCAGTATTTT
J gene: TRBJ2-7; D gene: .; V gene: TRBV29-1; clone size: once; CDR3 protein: CSSLGATYEQYF; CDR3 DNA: TGCAGCTCCCTGGGGGCAACCTACGAGCAGTACTTC
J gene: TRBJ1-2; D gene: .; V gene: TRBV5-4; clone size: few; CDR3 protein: CASSLAYNYGYTF; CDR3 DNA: TGTGCCAGCAGCTTGGCCTATAACTATGGCTACACCTTC
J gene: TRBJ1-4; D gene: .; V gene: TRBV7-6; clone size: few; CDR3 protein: CASSLAKGVPNEKLFF; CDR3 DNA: TGTGCCAGCAGCTTAGCTAAGGGGGTACCAAATGAAAAACTGTTTTTT
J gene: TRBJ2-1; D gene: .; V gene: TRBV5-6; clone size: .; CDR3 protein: CASSLGGPRDEQFF; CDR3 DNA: TGTGCCAGCAGCCTTGGAGGGCCCAGGGATGAGCAGTTCTTC